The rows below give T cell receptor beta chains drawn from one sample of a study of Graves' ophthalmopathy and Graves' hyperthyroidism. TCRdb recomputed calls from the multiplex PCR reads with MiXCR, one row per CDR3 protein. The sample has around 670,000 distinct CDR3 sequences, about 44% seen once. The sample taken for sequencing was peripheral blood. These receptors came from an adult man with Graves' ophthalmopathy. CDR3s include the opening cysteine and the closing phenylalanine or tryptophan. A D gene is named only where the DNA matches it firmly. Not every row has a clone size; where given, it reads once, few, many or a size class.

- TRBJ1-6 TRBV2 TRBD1 CASSETGGSNSPLHF TGTGCCAGCAGTGAGACAGGGGGTTCTAATTCACCCCTCCACTTT
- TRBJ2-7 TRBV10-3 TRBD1 CAAGQGSRYEQYF TGTGCCGCGGGACAGGGGAGTAGGTACGAGCAGTACTTC
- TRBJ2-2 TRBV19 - CASNGGGGLTGELFF TGTGCCAGTAACGGGGGCGGAGGCCTCACCGGGGAGCTGTTTTTT
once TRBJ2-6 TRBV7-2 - CASSLDGQGANVLTF TGTGCCAGCAGCTTGGATGGACAGGGGGCCAACGTCCTGACTTTC
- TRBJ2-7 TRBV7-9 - CASSLQGTLSEQYF TGTGCCAGCAGCTTACAGGGGACATTATCCGAGCAGTACTTC
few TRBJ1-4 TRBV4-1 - CASSQDGTAATNEKLFF TGCGCCAGCAGCCAAGATGGTACAGCGGCAACTAATGAAAAACTGTTTTTT
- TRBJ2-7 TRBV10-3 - CAISESREQAYEQYF TGTGCCATCAGTGAGTCGAGGGAACAGGCGTACGAGCAGTACTTC
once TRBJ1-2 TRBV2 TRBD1 CASSLGGGTGYTF TGTGCCAGCAGTTTAGGGGGCGGGACTGGCTACACCTTC
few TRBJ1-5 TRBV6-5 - CASSYGAGRQPQHF TGTGCCAGCAGTTACGGGGCAGGGAGACAGCCCCAGCATTTT
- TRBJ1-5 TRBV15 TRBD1 CATSTRTGDETQHF TGTGCCACCAGCACACGGACAGGGGACGAGACCCAGCATTTT
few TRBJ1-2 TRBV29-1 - CRNYGYTF TGCAGGAACTATGGCTACACCTTC
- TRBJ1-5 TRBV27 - CASSRINSNQPQHF TGTGCCAGCAGTCGAATAAATAGCAATCAGCCCCAGCATTTT
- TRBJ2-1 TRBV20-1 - CSARDQGRAAEQFF TGCAGTGCTAGAGATCAGGGGAGGGCGGCTGAGCAGTTCTTC
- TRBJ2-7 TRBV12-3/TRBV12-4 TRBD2 CASGRRREAYEQYF TGTGCCAGCGGTAGACGACGGGAGGCCTACGAGCAGTACTTC
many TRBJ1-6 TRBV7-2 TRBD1 CASSNRGSNSPLHF TGTGCCAGCAGCAACAGGGGATCCAATTCACCCCTCCACTTT
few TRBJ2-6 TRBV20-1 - CSARGEKGGANVLTF TGCAGTGCTAGGGGGGAGAAGGGAGGGGCCAACGTCCTGACTTTC
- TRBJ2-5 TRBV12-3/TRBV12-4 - CASSSGLVAVAETQYF TGTGCCAGCAGTTCTGGGCTAGTGGCGGTCGCAGAGACCCAGTACTTC
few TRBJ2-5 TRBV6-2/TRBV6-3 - CASSPPGGRETQYF TGTGCCAGCAGTCCCCCCGGGGGGCGAGAGACCCAGTACTTC
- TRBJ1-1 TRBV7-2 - CASSLLLSEAFF TGTGCCAGCAGCTTATTGTTGTCTGAAGCTTTCTTT
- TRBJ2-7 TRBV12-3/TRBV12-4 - CASSLDLQGPGEQYF TGTGCCAGCAGTTTAGATCTCCAGGGGCCCGGCGAGCAGTACTTC
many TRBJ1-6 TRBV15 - CATSRDPHSPLHF TGTGCCACCAGCAGGGACCCCCATTCACCCCTCCACTTT
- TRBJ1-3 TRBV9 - CAGSRGNTIYF TGTGCCGGCAGCCGGGGGAACACCATATATTTT
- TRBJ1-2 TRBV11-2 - CASSLRPGLDGYTF TGTGCCAGCAGCCTTCGACCGGGACTCGATGGCTACACCTTC